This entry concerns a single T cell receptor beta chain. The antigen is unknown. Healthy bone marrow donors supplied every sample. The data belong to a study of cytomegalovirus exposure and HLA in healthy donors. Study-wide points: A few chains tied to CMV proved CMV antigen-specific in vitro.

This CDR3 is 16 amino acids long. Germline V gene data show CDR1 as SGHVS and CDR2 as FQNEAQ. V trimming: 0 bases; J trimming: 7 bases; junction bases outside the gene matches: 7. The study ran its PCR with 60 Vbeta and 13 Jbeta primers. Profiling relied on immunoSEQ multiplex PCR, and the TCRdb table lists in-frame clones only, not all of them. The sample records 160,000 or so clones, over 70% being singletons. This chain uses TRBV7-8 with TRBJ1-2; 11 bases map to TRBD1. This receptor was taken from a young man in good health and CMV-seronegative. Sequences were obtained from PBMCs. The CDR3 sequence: CASSLAQDRGQRGYTF. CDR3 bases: TGTGCCAGCAGCTTAGCCCAGGACAGGGGGCAGCGTGGCTACACCTTC.